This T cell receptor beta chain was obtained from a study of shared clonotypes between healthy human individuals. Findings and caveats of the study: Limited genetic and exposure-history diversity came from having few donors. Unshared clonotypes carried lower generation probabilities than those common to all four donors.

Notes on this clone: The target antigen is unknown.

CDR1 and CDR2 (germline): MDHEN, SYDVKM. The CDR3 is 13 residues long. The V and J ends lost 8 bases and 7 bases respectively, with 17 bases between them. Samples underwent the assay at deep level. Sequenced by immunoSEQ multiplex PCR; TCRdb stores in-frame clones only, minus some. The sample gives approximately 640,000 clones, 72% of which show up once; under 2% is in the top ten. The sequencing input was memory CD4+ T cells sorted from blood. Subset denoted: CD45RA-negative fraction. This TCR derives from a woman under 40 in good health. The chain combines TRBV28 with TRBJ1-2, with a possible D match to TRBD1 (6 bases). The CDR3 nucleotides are TGTGCCAGCTCCTTTACACAGGGTGGTGGCTACACCTTC. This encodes CASSFTQGGGYTF.